The T cell receptor beta chain under discussion was sequenced for a study of memory CD4+ T cells and cytomegalovirus serostatus. This clone came up a few times. TCRdb keeps only in-frame clones here, not all; method: immunoSEQ multiplex PCR. The sample comprises 35,000 to 45,000 clones, around three quarters of which are singletons, and about 0.73% rests with the top ten. Single viable CD3+CD4+CD8-CD45RO+ cells were sorted as the memory CD4+ T cells. V lost 11 bases, J lost 5 bases, and 8 bases stayed unmatched. Germline V lookup: CDR1 MNHNS, CDR2 SASEGT. The CDR3 totals 14 residues. This chain connects TRBV6-1 to TRBJ1-6, with 8 bases fitting TRBD1. Sequencing input: memory CD4+ T cells from blood. This clonotype was sampled from an adult in good health and CMV-seronegative. CDR3 nucleotide sequence: TGTGCCGCCCCCAGGGGGCTAAATAATTCACCCCTCCACTTT. This sequence encodes CAAPRGLNNSPLHF.